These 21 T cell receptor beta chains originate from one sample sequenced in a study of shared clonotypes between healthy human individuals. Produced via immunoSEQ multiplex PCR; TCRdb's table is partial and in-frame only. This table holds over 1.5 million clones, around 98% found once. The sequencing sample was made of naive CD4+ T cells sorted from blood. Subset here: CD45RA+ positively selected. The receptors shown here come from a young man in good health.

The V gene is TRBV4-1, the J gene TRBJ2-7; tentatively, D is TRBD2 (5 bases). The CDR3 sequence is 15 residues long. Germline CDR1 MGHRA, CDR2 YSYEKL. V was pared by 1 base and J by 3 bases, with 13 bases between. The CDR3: CASSQGLIGGYEQYF. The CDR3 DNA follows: TGCGCCAGCAGCCAAGGACTAATTGGAGGCTACGAGCAGTACTTC.

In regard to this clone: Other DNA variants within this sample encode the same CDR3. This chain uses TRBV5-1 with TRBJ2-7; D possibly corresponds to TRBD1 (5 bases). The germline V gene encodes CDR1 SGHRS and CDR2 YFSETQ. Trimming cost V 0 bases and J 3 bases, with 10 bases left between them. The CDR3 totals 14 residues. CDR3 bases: TGCGCCAGCAGCTTGGTCCAGGGTGGCTACGAGCAGTACTTC. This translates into CASSLVQGGYEQYF.

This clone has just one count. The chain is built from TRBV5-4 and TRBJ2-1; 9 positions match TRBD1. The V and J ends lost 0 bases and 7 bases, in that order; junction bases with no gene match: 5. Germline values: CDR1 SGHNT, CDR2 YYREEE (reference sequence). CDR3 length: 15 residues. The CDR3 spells CASSLVLGQGNEQFF. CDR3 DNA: TGTGCCAGCAGCTTGGTTTTAGGACAGGGGAATGAGCAGTTCTTC.

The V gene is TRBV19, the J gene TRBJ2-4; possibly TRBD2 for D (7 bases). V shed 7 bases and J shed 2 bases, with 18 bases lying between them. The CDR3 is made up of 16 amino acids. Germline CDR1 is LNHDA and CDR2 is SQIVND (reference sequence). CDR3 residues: CASTGGVGITKNIQYF. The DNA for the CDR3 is TGTGCCAGTACGGGGGGCGTAGGCATAACCAAAAACATTCAGTACTTC. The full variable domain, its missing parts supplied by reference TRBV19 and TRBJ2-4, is DGGITQSPKYLFRKEGQNVTLSCEQNLNHDAMYWYRQDPGQGLRLIYYSQIVNDFQKGDIAEGYSVSREKKESFPLTVTSAQKNPTAFYLCASTGGVGITKNIQYFGAGTRLSVL.

CDR3: CATSRGGGEATGELFF. The CDR3 bases are TGTGCCACCAGCAGAGGCGGCGGGGAGGCCACCGGGGAGCTGTTTTTT. The chain carries TRBV15 and TRBJ2-2; TRBD2 is a possible D gene (6 bases). Germline V CDR1 and CDR2: LNHNV, YYDKDF (reference sequence). The V end lost 1 base, the J end lost 4 bases, and 13 bases lay between the germline ends. CDR3 length equals 16 residues. The entire variable domain, with the rest obtained from reference TRBV15 and TRBJ2-2, is as follows: DAMVIQNPRYQVTQFGKPVTLSCSQTLNHNVMYWYQQKSSQAPKLLFHYYDKDFNNEADTPDNFQSRRPNTSFCFLDIRSPGLGDTAMYLCATSRGGGEATGELFFGEGSRLTVL.

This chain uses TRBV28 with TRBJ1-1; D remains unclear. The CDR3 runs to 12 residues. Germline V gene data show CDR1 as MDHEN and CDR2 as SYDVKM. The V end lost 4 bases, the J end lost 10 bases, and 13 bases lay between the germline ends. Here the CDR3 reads CASSSGPGAAFF. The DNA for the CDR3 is TGTGCCAGCAGTTCCGGGCCAGGCGCAGCTTTCTTT.

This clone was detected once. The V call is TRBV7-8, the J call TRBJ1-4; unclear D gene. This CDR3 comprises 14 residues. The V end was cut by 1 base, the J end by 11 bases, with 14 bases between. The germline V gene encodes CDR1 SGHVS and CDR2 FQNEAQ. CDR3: CASSLGGTQRKLFF. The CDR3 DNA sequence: TGTGCCAGCAGCTTAGGCGGAACACAGCGGAAACTGTTTTTT.

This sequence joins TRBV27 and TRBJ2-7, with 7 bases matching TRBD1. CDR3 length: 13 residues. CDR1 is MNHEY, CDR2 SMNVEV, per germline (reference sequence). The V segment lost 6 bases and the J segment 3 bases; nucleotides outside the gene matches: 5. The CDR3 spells CASRAWDSYEQYF. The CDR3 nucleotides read TGTGCCAGCAGAGCCTGGGACAGCTACGAGCAGTACTTC.

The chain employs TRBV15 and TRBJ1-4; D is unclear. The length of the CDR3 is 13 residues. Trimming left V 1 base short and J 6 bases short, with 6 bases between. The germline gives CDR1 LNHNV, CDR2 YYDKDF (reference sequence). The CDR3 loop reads CATSRGEDEKLFF. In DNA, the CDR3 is TGTGCCACCAGCAGAGGGGAGGATGAAAAACTGTTTTTT.

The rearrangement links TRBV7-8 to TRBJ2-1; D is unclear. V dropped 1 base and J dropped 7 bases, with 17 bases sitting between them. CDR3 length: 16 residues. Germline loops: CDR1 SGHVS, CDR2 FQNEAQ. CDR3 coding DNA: TGTGCCAGCAGCTTAGGCCGGCTAGTTATAGGGAATGAGCAGTTCTTC. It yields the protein CASSLGRLVIGNEQFF.

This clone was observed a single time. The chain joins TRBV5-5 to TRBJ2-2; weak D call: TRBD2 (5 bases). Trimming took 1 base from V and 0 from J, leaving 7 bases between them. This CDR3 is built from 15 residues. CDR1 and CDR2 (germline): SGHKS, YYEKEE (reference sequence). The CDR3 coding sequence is TGTGCCAGCAGCTTGATGGGAGCGAACACCGGGGAGCTGTTTTTT. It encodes CASSLMGANTGELFF.

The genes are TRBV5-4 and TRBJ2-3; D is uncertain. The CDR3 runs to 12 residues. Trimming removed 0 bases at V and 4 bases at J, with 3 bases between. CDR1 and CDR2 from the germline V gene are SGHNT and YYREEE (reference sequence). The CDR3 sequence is CASSLAADTQYF. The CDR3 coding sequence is TGTGCCAGCAGCTTGGCGGCAGATACGCAGTATTTT.

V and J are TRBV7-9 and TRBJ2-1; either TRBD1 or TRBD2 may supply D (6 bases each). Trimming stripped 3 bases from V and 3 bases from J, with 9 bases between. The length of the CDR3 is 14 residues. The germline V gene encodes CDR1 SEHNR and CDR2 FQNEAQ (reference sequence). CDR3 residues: CASSFRGGYNEQFF. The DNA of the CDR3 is TGTGCCAGCAGCTTCAGGGGAGGCTACAATGAGCAGTTCTTC.

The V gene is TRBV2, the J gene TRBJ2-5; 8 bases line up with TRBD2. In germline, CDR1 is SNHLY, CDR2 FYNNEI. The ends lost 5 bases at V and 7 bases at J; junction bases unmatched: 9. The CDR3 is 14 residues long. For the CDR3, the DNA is TGTGCCAGCAGTACCTCCCGGGAGGGATGGACCCAGTACTTC. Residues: CASSTSREGWTQYF. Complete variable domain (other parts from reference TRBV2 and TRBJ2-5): EPEVTQTPSHQVTQMGQEVILRCVPISNHLYFYWYRQILGQKVEFLVSFYNNEISEKSEIFDDQFSVERPDGSNFTLKIRSTKLEDSAMYFCASSTSREGWTQYFGPGTRLLVL.

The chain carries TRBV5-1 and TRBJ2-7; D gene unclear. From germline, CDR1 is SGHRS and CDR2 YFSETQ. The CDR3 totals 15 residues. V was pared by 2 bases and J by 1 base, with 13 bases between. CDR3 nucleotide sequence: TGCGCCAGCAGCTTATTCTCGACAAAATCCTACGAGCAGTACTTC. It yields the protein CASSLFSTKSYEQYF.

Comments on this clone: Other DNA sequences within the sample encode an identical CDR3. The CDR3 reads CASSLVGGNTEAFF. CDR3 nucleotides: TGTGCCAGCAGCTTAGTTGGGGGAAACACTGAAGCTTTCTTT. This chain joins TRBV7-8 and TRBJ1-1; a possible D gene is TRBD1 (5 bases). Between the trimmed V and J ends, which lost 1 base and 2 bases, there was a span of 8 bases. The CDR3 spans 14 residues. Germline assignment: CDR1 SGHVS and CDR2 FQNEAQ.

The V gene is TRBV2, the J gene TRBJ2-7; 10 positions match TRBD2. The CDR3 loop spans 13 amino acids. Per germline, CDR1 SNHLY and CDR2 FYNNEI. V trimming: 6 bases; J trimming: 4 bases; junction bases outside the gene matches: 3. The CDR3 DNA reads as TGTGCCAGCAGGAGCGGGAGGGCTTACGAGCAGTACTTC. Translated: CASRSGRAYEQYF.

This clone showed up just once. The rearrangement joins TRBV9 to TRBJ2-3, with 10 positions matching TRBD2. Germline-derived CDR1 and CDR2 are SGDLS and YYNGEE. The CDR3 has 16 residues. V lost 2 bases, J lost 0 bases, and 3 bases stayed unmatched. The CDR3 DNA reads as TGTGCCAGCAGCGTTACTAGCGGGATTAGCACAGATACGCAGTATTTT. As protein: CASSVTSGISTDTQYF.

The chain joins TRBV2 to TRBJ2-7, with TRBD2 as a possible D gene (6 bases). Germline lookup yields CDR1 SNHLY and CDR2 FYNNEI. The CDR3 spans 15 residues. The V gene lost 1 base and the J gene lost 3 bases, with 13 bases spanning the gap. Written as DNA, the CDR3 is TGTGCCAGCAGTGAAGGGGGGGTACCCCTCTACGAGCAGTACTTC. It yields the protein CASSEGGVPLYEQYF.

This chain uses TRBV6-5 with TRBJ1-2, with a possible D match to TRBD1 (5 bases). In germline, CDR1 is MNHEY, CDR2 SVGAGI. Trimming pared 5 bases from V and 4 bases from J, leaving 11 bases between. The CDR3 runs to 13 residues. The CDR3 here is CASSNGGGYGYTF. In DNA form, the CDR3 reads TGTGCCAGCAGTAACGGGGGAGGCTATGGCTACACCTTC.

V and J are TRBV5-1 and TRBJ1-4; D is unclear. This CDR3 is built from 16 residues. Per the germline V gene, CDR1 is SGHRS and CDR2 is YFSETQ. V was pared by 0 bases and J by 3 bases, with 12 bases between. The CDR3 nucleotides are TGCGCCAGCAGCTTGGTTTCGACCCGGGCTAATGAAAAACTGTTTTTT. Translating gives CASSLVSTRANEKLFF.